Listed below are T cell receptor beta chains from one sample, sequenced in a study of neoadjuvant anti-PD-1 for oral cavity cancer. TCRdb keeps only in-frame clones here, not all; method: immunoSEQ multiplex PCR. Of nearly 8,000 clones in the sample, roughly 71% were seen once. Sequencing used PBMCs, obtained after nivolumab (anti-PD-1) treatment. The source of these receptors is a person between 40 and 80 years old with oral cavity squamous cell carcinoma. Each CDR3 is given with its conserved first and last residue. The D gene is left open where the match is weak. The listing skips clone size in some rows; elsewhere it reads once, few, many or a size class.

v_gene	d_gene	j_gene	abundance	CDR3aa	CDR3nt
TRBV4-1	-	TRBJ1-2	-	CASSQEAGAWKGYTF	TGCGCCAGCAGCCAAGAGGCAGGAGCGTGGAAAGGCTACACCTTC
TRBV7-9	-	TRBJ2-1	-	CASSFSYNEQFF	TGTGCCAGCAGTTTCTCCTACAATGAGCAGTTCTTC
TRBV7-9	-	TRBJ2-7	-	CASSFTSGEQYF	TGTGCCAGCAGCTTTACAAGTGGCGAGCAGTACTTC
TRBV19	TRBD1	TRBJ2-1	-	CATMGQGVPSVDEQFF	TGTGCCACCATGGGACAGGGGGTACCTAGCGTCGATGAGCAGTTCTTC
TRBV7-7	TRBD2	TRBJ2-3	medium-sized	CASSLGLAASTDTQYF	TGTGCCAGCAGTCTGGGACTAGCGGCTAGCACAGATACGCAGTATTTT
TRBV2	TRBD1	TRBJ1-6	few	CASTVGQGYNSPLHF	TGTGCCAGCACGGTAGGACAGGGCTATAATTCACCCCTCCACTTT
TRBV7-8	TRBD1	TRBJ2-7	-	CASSSSTGGLYEQYF	TGTGCCAGCAGCTCGTCGACAGGGGGCCTCTACGAGCAGTACTTC
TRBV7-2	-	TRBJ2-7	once	CASSLGEAYEQYF	TGTGCCAGCAGCTTAGGGGAAGCCTACGAGCAGTACTTC
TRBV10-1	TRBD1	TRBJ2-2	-	CASTPGQGFTGELFF	TGCGCCAGCACGCCGGGACAGGGGTTTACCGGGGAGCTGTTTTTT
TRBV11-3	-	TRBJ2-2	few	CASGRAETGELFF	TGTGCCAGCGGCAGGGCGGAAACCGGGGAGCTGTTTTTT
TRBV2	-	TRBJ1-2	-	CASSLVESYGYTF	TGTGCCAGCAGTCTGGTGGAGTCCTATGGCTACACCTTC
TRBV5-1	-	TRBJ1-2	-	CASSLVGSKNGYTF	TGCGCCAGCAGCTTGGTGGGCAGCAAGAATGGCTACACCTTC
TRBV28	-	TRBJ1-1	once	CASNPHAGNTEAFF	TGTGCCAGCAACCCCCACGCCGGGAACACTGAAGCTTTCTTT
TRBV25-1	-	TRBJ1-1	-	CASSPTGALHTEAFF	TGTGCCAGCAGTCCGACAGGAGCTCTACACACTGAAGCTTTCTTT
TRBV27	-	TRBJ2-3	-	CASKGRARRTDTQYF	TGTGCCAGCAAAGGGCGTGCGAGGAGGACAGATACGCAGTATTTT
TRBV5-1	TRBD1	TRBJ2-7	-	CASSGRDRAYEQYF	TGCGCCAGCAGCGGCCGGGACAGAGCCTACGAGCAGTACTTC
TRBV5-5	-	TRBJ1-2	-	CASSSGGGINYGYTF	TGTGCCAGCAGCTCTGGAGGGGGGATTAACTATGGCTACACCTTC
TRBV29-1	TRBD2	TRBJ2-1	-	CSVEDRASGNNEQFF	TGCAGCGTTGAAGATCGCGCTAGCGGAAACAATGAGCAGTTCTTC
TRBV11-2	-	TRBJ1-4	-	CASSQDRGHNEKLFF	TGTGCCAGCAGCCAAGACCGGGGGCACAATGAAAAACTGTTTTTT
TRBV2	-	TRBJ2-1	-	CASSPLYYEQFF	TGTGCCAGCAGCCCTCTGTACTATGAGCAGTTCTTC
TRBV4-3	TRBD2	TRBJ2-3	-	CASSQAIAGGRVNTQYF	TGCGCCAGCAGCCAAGCCATAGCGGGGGGCCGGGTCAATACGCAGTATTTT
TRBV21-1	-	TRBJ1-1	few	CASSPPRWGDTEAFF	TGTGCCAGCAGCCCACCTAGATGGGGGGACACTGAAGCTTTCTTT
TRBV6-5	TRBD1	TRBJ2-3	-	CASSDGQGADTQYF	TGTGCCAGCAGTGACGGACAGGGGGCGGATACGCAGTATTTT
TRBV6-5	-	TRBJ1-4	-	CASSSSSGYNEKLFF	TGTGCCAGCAGCTCTTCTTCGGGCTACAATGAAAAACTGTTTTTT
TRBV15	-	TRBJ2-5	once	CATSRGPQETQYF	TGTGCCACCAGCAGGGGACCCCAAGAGACCCAGTACTTC
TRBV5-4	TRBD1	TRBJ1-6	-	CASSLNRGLNSPLHF	TGTGCCAGCAGCTTGAACAGGGGTCTAAATTCACCCCTCCACTTT
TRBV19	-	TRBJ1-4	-	CASSISTATNEKLFF	TGTGCCAGTAGTATCTCGACAGCAACTAATGAAAAACTGTTTTTT
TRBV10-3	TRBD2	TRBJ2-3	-	CAISVRTSGSSDTQYF	TGTGCCATCAGCGTACGGACTAGCGGTTCCTCAGATACGCAGTATTTT
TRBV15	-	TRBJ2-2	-	CATSRDGTAQTGELFF	TGTGCCACCAGCAGAGATGGCACGGCCCAGACCGGGGAGCTGTTTTTT
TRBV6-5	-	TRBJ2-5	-	CASSYRGSRETQYF	TGTGCCAGCAGTTACAGGGGGAGCCGAGAGACCCAGTACTTC
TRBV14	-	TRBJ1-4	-	CASSQDRARAGGEKLFF	TGTGCCAGCAGCCAAGATCGGGCCAGGGCAGGCGGGGAAAAACTGTTTTTT
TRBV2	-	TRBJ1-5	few	CASSEAGGASQPQHF	TGTGCCAGCAGTGAGGCGGGAGGGGCGAGTCAGCCCCAGCATTTT
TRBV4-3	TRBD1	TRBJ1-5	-	CASSQDRGTDNQPQHF	TGCGCCAGCAGCCAAGATAGGGGGACAGACAATCAGCCCCAGCATTTT
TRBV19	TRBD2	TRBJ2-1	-	CASSFGGGLSDEQFF	TGTGCCAGTAGTTTCGGGGGGGGACTTTCCGATGAGCAGTTCTTC
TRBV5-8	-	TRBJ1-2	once	CASSLVWGASYGYTF	TGTGCCAGCAGCTTGGTTTGGGGGGCGAGCTATGGCTACACCTTC
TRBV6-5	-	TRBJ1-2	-	CASSGSGYGYTF	TGTGCCAGCAGTGGTTCCGGGTACGGCTACACCTTC
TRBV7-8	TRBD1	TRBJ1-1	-	CASSLFQGRAGQGSLNTEAFF	TGTGCCAGCAGCTTATTTCAGGGTCGTGCGGGACAGGGGTCGTTGAACACTGAAGCTTTCTTT
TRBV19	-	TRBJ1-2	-	CASSTTGGGDRYGYTF	TGTGCCAGTAGTACCACCGGGGGGGGCGATCGCTATGGCTACACCTTC
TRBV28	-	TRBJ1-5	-	CASSLFSMGFGNQPQHF	TGTGCCAGCAGCCTCTTTTCGATGGGTTTTGGCAATCAGCCCCAGCATTTT
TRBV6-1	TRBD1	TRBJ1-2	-	CASAGGGRGTYGYTF	TGTGCCAGCGCAGGGGGAGGGAGGGGGACCTATGGCTACACCTTC
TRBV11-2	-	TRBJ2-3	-	CASSLSQGTDTQYF	TGTGCCAGCAGCTTATCACAGGGCACAGATACGCAGTATTTT